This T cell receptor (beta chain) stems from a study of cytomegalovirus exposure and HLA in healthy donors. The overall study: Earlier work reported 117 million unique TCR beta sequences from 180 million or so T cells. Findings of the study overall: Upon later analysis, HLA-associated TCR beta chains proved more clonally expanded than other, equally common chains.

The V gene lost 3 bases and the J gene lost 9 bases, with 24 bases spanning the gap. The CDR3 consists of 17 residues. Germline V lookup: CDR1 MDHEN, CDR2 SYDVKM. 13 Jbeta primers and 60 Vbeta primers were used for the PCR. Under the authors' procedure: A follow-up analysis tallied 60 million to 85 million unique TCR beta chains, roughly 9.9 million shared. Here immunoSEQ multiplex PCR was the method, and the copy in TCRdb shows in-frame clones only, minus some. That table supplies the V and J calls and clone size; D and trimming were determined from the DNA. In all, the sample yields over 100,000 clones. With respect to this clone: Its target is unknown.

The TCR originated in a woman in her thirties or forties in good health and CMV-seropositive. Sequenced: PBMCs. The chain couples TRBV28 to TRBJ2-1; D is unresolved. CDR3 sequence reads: CASSLRQYALFRVEQFF. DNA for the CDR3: TGTGCCAGCAGTTTGAGGCAGTATGCCCTATTTCGGGTTGAGCAGTTCTTC. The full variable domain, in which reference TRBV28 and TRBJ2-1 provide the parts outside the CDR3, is DVKVTQSSRYLVKRTGEKVFLECVQDMDHENMFWYRQDPGLGLRLIYFSYDVKMKEKGDIPEGYSVSREKKERFSLILESASTNQTSMYLCASSLRQYALFRVEQFFGPGTRLTVL.